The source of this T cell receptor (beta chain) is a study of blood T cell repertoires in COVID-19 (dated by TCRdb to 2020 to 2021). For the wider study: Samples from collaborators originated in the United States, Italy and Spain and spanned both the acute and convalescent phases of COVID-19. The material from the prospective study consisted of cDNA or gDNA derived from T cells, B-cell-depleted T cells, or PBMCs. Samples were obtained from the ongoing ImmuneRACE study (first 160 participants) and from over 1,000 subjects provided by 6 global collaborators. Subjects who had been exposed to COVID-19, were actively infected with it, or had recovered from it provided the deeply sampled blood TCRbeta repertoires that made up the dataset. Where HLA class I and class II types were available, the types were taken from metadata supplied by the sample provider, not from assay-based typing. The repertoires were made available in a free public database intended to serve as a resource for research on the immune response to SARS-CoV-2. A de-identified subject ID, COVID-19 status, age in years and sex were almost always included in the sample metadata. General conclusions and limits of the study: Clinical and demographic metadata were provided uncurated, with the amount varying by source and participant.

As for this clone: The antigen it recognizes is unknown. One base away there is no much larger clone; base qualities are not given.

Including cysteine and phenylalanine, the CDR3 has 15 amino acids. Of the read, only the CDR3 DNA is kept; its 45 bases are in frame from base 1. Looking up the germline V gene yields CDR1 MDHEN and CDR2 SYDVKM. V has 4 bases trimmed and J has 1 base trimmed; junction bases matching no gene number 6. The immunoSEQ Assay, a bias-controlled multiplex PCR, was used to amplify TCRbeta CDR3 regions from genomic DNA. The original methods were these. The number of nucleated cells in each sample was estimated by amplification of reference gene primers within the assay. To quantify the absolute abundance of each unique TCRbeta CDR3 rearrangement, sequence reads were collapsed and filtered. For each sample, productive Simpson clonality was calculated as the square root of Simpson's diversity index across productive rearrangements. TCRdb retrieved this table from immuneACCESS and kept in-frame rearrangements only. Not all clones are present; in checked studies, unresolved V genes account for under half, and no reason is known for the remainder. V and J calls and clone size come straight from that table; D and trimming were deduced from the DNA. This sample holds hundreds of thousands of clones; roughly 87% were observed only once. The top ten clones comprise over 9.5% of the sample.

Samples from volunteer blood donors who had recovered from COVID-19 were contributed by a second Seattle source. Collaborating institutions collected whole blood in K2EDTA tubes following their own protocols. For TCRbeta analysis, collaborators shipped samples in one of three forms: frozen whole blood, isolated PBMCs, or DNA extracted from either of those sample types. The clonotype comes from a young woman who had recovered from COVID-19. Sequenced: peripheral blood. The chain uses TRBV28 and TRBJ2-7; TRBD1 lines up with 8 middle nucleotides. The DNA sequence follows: TGTGCCAGCAGTTCCCCGGGACAGGTATCCTACGAGCAGTACTTC. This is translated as CASSSPGQVSYEQYF.